This T cell receptor (beta chain) comes out of a study of blood T cell repertoires in COVID-19. Study-level information: Sample material is recorded as cDNA or gDNA derived from T cells, B-cell-depleted T cells, or PBMCs.

Study processing details: The assay estimated nucleated cells by amplifying reference gene primers. Clones were read by immunoSEQ multiplex PCR, and TCRdb kept only the in-frame ones, dropping some. The V and J calls and clone size come from that table; D and trimming were worked out from the DNA. The top ten hold more than 25% of the sample, which has more than 200,000 clones, 80% to 85% seen once. In germline, CDR1 is MNHEY, CDR2 SMNVEV (reference sequence). With 2 bases clipped from V and 5 bases from J, the junction kept 8 bases outside the gene matches. The CDR3 extends over 15 amino acids. What was sequenced was peripheral blood. This receptor was obtained from a man aged 40-55 years with acute or convalescent COVID-19. The V and J genes are TRBV27 and TRBJ2-5, with TRBD1 identical over 7 bases. The CDR3 sequence: CASSLGARGSETQYF. For the CDR3, the DNA is TGTGCCAGCAGTTTAGGAGCCAGGGGGAGTGAGACCCAGTACTTC.